This section outlines one TCR beta chain sequence together with its context. Its cognate antigen is unknown. The data belong to a study of cytomegalovirus exposure and HLA in healthy donors. Study conclusions and caveats: Rare sequences made up most TCRs, while some public TCRs were found in many donors.

This CDR3 is built from 13 residues. V was clipped by 1 base and J by 10 bases, with 12 bases between them. In germline, CDR1 is SGHNT, CDR2 YYREEE (reference sequence). The PCR had 60 Vbeta and 13 Jbeta primers. In the authors' methods: There were 80 million to 95 million unique TCR beta chains by a later count, and approximately 12 million of them were shared. Some clones are missing from TCRdb's copy, which holds only in-frame ones; the method was immunoSEQ multiplex PCR. V and J calls plus clone size are reproduced from that table; the DNA served to infer D and trimming. The data show fewer than 85,000 clones, around 78% seen once.

The chain recombines TRBV5-4 with TRBJ2-1, with D maybe TRBD2 (5 bases). The source material was PBMCs. This receptor was obtained from a male donor in good health and CMV-seropositive. CDR3 residues: CASSLWEQSEQFF. The CDR3 region has the DNA TGTGCCAGCAGCTTGTGGGAGCAGAGCGAGCAGTTCTTC.